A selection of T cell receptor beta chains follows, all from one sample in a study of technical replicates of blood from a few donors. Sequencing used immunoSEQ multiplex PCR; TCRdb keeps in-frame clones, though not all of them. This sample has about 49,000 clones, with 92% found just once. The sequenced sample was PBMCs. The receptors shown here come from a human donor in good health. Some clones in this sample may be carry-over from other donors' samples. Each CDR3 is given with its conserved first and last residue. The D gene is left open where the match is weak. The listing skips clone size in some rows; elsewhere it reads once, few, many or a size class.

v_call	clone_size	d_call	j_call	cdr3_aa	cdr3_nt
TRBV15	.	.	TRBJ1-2	CATSVPQAELYGYTF	TGTGCCACCAGCGTCCCCCAGGCAGAGCTCTATGGCTACACCTTC
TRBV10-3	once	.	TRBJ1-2	CAISESAGYTF	TGTGCCATCAGTGAGTCGGCTGGCTACACCTTC
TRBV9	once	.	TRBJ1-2	CASSVEQGAAGGYTF	TGTGCCAGCAGCGTAGAGCAGGGAGCCGCGGGGGGCTACACCTTC
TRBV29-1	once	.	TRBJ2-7	CSTTGPSHEQYF	TGCAGCACGACAGGCCCCTCTCACGAGCAGTACTTC
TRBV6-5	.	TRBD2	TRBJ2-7	CASSPGRAYEQYF	TGTGCCAGCAGTCCCGGGAGGGCCTACGAGCAGTACTTC
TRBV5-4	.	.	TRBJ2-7	CASSPSPGDSSYEQYF	TGTGCCAGCAGCCCCTCCCCGGGGGATAGCTCCTACGAGCAGTACTTC
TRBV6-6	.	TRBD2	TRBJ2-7	CASRTEAGAYEQYF	TGTGCCAGCAGGACGGAGGCGGGGGCCTACGAGCAGTACTTC
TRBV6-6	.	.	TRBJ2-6	CASSRSSSGANVLTF	TGTGCCAGCAGTCGCAGTTCCTCTGGGGCCAACGTCCTGACTTTC
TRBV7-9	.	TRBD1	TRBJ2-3	CASSFDRGADTQYF	TGTGCCAGCAGCTTTGACAGGGGTGCAGATACGCAGTATTTT
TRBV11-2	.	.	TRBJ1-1	CASSPRKGGGGYTEAFF	TGTGCCAGCAGCCCCCGAAAAGGCGGCGGGGGTTACACTGAAGCTTTCTTT
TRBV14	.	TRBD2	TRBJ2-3	CASSPTSHRLYF	TGTGCCAGCAGTCCGACTAGCCACCGTCTGTATTTT
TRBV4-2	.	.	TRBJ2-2	CASSQNSGTGELFF	TGTGCCAGCAGCCAAAATAGCGGCACCGGGGAGCTGTTTTTT
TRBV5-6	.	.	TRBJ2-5	CASSLIKETQYF	TGTGCCAGCAGCTTGATTAAAGAGACCCAGTACTTC
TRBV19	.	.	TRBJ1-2	CASSIIIDGLRYGYTF	TGTGCCAGTAGTATAATAATCGATGGGCTTCGCTATGGCTACACCTTC
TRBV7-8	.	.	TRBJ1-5	CASSLGNRVNQPQHF	TGTGCCAGCAGCCTAGGTAACAGGGTAAATCAGCCCCAGCATTTT
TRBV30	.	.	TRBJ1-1	CAWTLDGMNTEAFF	TGTGCCTGGACCCTAGACGGAATGAACACTGAAGCTTTCTTT
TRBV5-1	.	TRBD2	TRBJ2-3	CASSPLAGGSTDTQYF	TGCGCCAGCAGCCCGTTAGCGGGAGGTAGCACAGATACGCAGTATTTT
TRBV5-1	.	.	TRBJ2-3	CASSLGTNSEADTQYF	TGCGCCAGCAGCTTGGGCACTAACTCCGAGGCAGATACGCAGTATTTT
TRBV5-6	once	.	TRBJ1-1	CASSFSALGEAFF	TGTGCCAGCAGCTTTAGCGCCCTCGGAGAAGCTTTCTTT
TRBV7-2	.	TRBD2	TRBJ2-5	CATERGQETQYF	TGTGCCACCGAGCGGGGACAAGAGACCCAGTACTTC
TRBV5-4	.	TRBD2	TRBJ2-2	CASSGRRQRGGGTGELFF	TGTGCCAGCAGCGGCCGTCGGCAGCGGGGGGGCGGAACCGGGGAGCTGTTTTTT
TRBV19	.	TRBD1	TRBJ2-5	CASSPTGGSSETQYF	TGTGCCAGTAGTCCTACAGGGGGCTCATCAGAGACCCAGTACTTC
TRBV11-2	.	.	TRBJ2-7	CASSLIYEQYF	TGTGCCAGCAGCTTAATATACGAGCAGTACTTC
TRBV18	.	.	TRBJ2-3	CASSPSNVRGARTDTQYF	TGTGCCAGCTCACCTTCAAATGTTCGGGGGGCGCGGACAGATACGCAGTATTTT
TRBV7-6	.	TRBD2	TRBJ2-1	CASSLEPPGTSANNEQFF	TGTGCCAGCAGCTTAGAGCCCCCCGGGACTAGCGCAAACAATGAGCAGTTCTTC
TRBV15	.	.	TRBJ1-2	CATSSQGSLGGYTF	TGTGCCACCAGCAGTCAGGGGTCCCTCGGCGGCTACACCTTC
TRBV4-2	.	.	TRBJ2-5	CASSQDRGYQETQYF	TGTGCCAGCAGCCAAGATCGGGGGTACCAAGAGACCCAGTACTTC
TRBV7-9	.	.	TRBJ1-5	CASSLEGRQPQHF	TGTGCCAGCAGCTTAGAGGGGAGGCAGCCCCAGCATTTT
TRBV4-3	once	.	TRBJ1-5	CASSQLYSGRNQPQHF	TGCGCCAGCAGCCAACTTTACAGTGGGCGCAATCAGCCCCAGCATTTT
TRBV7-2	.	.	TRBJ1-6	CASSFSEASPLHF	TGTGCCAGCAGCTTCTCCGAGGCATCACCCCTCCACTTT
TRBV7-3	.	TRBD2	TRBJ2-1	CASSYGTSGGNEQFF	TGTGCCAGCAGCTACGGGACTAGCGGGGGAAATGAGCAGTTCTTC
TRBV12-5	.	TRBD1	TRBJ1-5	CASGLAQGETQPQHF	TGTGCTAGTGGTTTGGCTCAGGGGGAGACTCAGCCCCAGCATTTT
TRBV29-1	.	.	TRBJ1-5	CIPPRESNQPQHF	TGCATCCCCCCACGGGAGTCCAATCAGCCCCAGCATTTT
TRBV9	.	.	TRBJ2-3	CASSVKFGRVTDTQYF	TGTGCCAGCAGCGTAAAGTTTGGGCGGGTTACAGATACGCAGTATTTT
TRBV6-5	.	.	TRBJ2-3	CASSRGGRGDTQYF	TGTGCCAGCAGTCGCGGCGGTCGGGGAGATACGCAGTATTTT
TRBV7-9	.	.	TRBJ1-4	CASSLDSERRNEKLFF	TGTGCCAGCAGCTTAGATTCCGAACGGAGAAATGAAAAACTGTTTTTT
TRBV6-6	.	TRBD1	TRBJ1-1	CASRRDSENTEAFF	TGTGCCAGCAGGAGGGACAGTGAGAACACTGAAGCTTTCTTT
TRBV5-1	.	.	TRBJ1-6	CASSLDGRDYSPLHF	TGCGCCAGCAGCTTGGATGGCAGGGATTATTCACCCCTCCACTTT
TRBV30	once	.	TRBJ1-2	CAWSVSSSNYGYTF	TGTGCCTGGAGTGTTAGCAGCTCTAACTATGGCTACACCTTC
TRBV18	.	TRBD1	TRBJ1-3	CASSPAGGGGNTIYF	TGTGCCAGCTCACCCGCAGGGGGCGGCGGAAACACCATATATTTT
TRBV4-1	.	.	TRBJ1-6	CASSHPAASSYNSPLHF	TGCGCCAGCAGCCATCCGGCGGCGAGCTCCTATAATTCACCCCTCCACTTT
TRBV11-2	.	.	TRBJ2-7	CASSGGTGLAKSSYEQYF	TGTGCCAGCAGCGGGGGGACAGGACTAGCGAAAAGCTCCTACGAGCAGTACTTC
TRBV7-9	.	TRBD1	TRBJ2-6	CASSLGDRGSGANVLTF	TGTGCCAGCAGCTTAGGGGACAGGGGCTCTGGGGCCAACGTCCTGACTTTC
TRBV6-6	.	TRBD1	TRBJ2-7	CASSRTGKYEQYF	TGTGCCAGCAGTCGGACAGGGAAATACGAGCAGTACTTC
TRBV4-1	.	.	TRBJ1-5	CASSQDPGEQPQHF	TGCGCCAGCAGCCAAGATCCGGGGGAACAGCCCCAGCATTTT
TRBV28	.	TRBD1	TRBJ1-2	CASSLSQQGGGYTF	TGTGCCAGCAGTTTATCCCAACAGGGGGGAGGCTACACCTTC